The entry that follows covers one T cell receptor (beta chain) sequence. Its target is not known. This sample was taken from a study of cytomegalovirus exposure and HLA in healthy donors. Study-wide results and limits: Altogether, 160 or so TCR beta chains were recorded as cytomegalovirus-associated.

Some clones are missing from TCRdb's copy, which holds only in-frame ones; the method was immunoSEQ multiplex PCR. The sample has about 140,000 clones, approximately 86% seen once. With 1 base clipped from V and 1 base from J, the junction kept 3 bases outside the gene matches. CDR1 LNHNV and CDR2 YYDKDF come from the germline V gene (reference sequence). CDR3 length: 16 residues. This receptor was taken from a woman aged 18 to 35 in good health and CMV-seropositive. Sequencing input: PBMCs. The chain is built from TRBV15 and TRBJ2-1; 8 bases map to TRBD1. Here the CDR3 reads CATSRATGVSYNEQFF. The CDR3, as DNA: TGTGCCACCAGCAGAGCGACAGGGGTGTCCTACAATGAGCAGTTCTTC.